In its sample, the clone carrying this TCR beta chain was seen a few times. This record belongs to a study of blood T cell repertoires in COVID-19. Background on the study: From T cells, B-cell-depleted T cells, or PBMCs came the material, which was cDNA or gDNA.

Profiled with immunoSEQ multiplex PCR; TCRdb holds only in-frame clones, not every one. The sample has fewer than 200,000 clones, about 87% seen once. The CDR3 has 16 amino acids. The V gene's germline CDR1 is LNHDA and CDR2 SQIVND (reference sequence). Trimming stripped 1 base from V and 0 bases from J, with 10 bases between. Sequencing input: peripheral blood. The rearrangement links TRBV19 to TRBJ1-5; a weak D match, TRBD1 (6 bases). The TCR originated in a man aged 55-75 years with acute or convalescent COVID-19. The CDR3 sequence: CASSIGTGNSNQPQHF. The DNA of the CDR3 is TGTGCCAGTAGTATAGGTACAGGGAATAGCAATCAGCCCCAGCATTTT.